The TCR beta chain under discussion was sequenced for a study of graft-versus-host responses after intestinal transplantation. Overall study context: For two to four years after anti-thymocyte globulin induction, all recipients took tacrolimus and steroids.

TCRdb's table, derived via immunoSEQ multiplex PCR, lists solely in-frame clones and lacks some. The sample lists about 100,000 clones, more than 85% occurring once. Details on this clone: Its specificity is unknown.

General study points: Declining HvG levels early post-transplant were linked to peak circulating GvH clone levels. Within the allografts of patients who had graft-donor T cell macrochimerism, graft-versus-host to host-versus-graft clonal ratios were high. The recipient marrow held GvH clones, and some of them showed up first in ileum or blood.

This receptor was taken from a human donor who was the organ donor for an intestinal transplant. Here the sequenced sample was unstimulated CD4+ T cells sorted from spleen or lymph node cells, taken before transplant.

CDR3 nucleotide sequence: TGTGCCAGCAGTTCCGGGAGCCGGGAGCAGTACTTC. Translated, it gives CASSSGSREQYF. This rearrangement joins TRBV28 to TRBJ2-7; a weak D match, TRBD2 (6 bases). The CDR3 totals 12 residues. The V end lost 4 bases, the J end lost 7 bases, and 11 bases lay between the germline ends. CDR1 and CDR2 (germline): MDHEN, SYDVKM.